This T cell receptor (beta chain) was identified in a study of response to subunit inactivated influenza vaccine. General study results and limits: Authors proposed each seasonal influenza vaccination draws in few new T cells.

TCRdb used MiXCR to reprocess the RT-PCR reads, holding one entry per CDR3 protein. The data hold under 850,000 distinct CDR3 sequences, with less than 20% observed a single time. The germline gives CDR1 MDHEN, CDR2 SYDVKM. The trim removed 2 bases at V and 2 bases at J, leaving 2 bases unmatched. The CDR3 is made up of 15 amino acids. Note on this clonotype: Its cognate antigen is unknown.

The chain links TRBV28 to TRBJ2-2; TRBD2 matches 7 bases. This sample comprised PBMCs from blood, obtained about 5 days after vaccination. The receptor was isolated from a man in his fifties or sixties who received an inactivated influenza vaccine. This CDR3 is CASSLLAVNTGELFF. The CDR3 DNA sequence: TGTGCCAGCAGTTTACTAGCGGTTAACACCGGGGAGCTGTTTTTT.